The rows below give T cell receptor beta chains drawn from one sample of a study of PD-1 blockade in classical Hodgkin lymphoma. Only in-frame clones appear in the TCRdb table, and some are missing; sequencing was by immunoSEQ multiplex PCR. The profile shows under 35,000 clones, about 89% of them singletons. Input material: CD4+ T cells from blood. Receptors originate from a human donor with classical Hodgkin lymphoma. Both conserved end residues are part of each CDR3. The D gene is left open where the match is weak. Size values are once, few and many counts, or a class for expanded clones, and some rows have none.

TGTGCCAGCAGTCCGGGACTAGCGGGAGTAACCTACGAGCAGTACTTC	CASSPGLAGVTYEQYF	TRBJ2-7	TRBV5-6	-	TRBD2
TGTGCCAGCAGCTTAGCGACTAGCGGGAGCACCGGGGAGCTGTTTTTT	CASSLATSGSTGELFF	TRBJ2-2	TRBV7-7	once	TRBD2
TGTGCCGGGGGACAGGGGATCAATCAGCCCCAGCATTTT	CAGGQGINQPQHF	TRBJ1-5	TRBV2	-	TRBD1
TGTGCCAGCCTCTGGGGGGACAGGGGGCCTCGGACTGAAGCTTTCTTT	CASLWGDRGPRTEAFF	TRBJ1-1	TRBV21-1	-	-
TGTGCCAGCAGCCCAGGCCTGTCCGGGACGCGAATCGAGCAGTTCTTC	CASSPGLSGTRIEQFF	TRBJ2-1	TRBV5-5	-	-
TGTGCCAGCAGCCTAACGGCGGGTCGAGAGACCCAGTACTTC	CASSLTAGRETQYF	TRBJ2-5	TRBV7-9	-	-
TGTGCCAGCAGCTTATGGGCCGGAGGGACAGGGGGCAATGAGCAGTTCTTC	CASSLWAGGTGGNEQFF	TRBJ2-1	TRBV7-2	-	TRBD1
TGTGCCAGCAGCGTTGAACTAGCGGGAAACAATGAGCAGTTCTTC	CASSVELAGNNEQFF	TRBJ2-1	TRBV9	-	TRBD2
TGCGCCAGCAGCTCGGGCAATCAGCCCCAGCATTTT	CASSSGNQPQHF	TRBJ1-5	TRBV10-1	-	-
TGTGCCAGCAGATTTAACCTTCAGGCGGGATCCACAGATACGCAGTATTTT	CASRFNLQAGSTDTQYF	TRBJ2-3	TRBV27	-	-
TGTGCCAGCTCACCGCTAGAGTCCTACGAGCAGTACTTC	CASSPLESYEQYF	TRBJ2-7	TRBV18	-	-
TGCGCCAGCAGCTTGGCCTGGGATCAGCCCCAGCATTTT	CASSLAWDQPQHF	TRBJ1-5	TRBV5-1	-	-
TGTGCCAGCAGCTTGAGCGGGATCACAGATACGCAGTATTTT	CASSLSGITDTQYF	TRBJ2-3	TRBV5-4	-	TRBD2
TGTGCCTGGAGTGCTTCGGCGGGGATCTATGGCTACACCTTC	CAWSASAGIYGYTF	TRBJ1-2	TRBV30	-	-
TGTGCCTGGAGCGCGCCATCCGCCATGAACACTGAAGCTTTCTTT	CAWSAPSAMNTEAFF	TRBJ1-1	TRBV30	few	-
TGTGCCAGCAGCTTGCGCCCGACAGGGGTCCCCCGAGGCTATGGCTACACCTTC	CASSLRPTGVPRGYGYTF	TRBJ1-2	TRBV5-6	-	TRBD1
TGTGCCAGCAGGGGGGTGGGGAGGCAGGGGCAGCCCCAGCATTTT	CASRGVGRQGQPQHF	TRBJ1-5	TRBV28	-	-
TGCGCCAGCAGCTTGGACGGAGACGGCACAGATACGCAGTATTTT	CASSLDGDGTDTQYF	TRBJ2-3	TRBV5-1	-	-
TGTGCCAGCAGCGTAGTGGCGGATTGGGGATCCGGAAACACCATATATTTT	CASSVVADWGSGNTIYF	TRBJ1-3	TRBV9	-	-
TGTGCCAGCAGCGTAGGCGGGACAGGGGGGATCTACGAGCAGTACTTC	CASSVGGTGGIYEQYF	TRBJ2-7	TRBV9	-	TRBD1
TGTGCCAGCGCGGTGGCGGGCTCGAATACCTACGAGCAGTACTTC	CASAVAGSNTYEQYF	TRBJ2-7	TRBV28	few	-
TGTGCCTCGGTAGCGGGATCATCTGAGACCCAGTACTTC	CASVAGSSETQYF	TRBJ2-5	TRBV6-6	-	TRBD2
TGTGCCAGCAGGCTCGGGACAGCGAATGAAAAACTGTTTTTT	CASRLGTANEKLFF	TRBJ1-4	TRBV27	-	TRBD1
TGTGCCAGCAGCTCCTACTGGGGCGGGGAGCTGTTTTTT	CASSSYWGGELFF	TRBJ2-2	TRBV5-4	-	-
TGTGCCAGCAGTTCGTCCGGGACAGGGGACTACGAGCAGTACTTC	CASSSSGTGDYEQYF	TRBJ2-7	TRBV5-5	-	TRBD1
TGTGCCAGCAGCTTAGGACTAGCGGGAGTGGGAGAGACCCAGTACTTC	CASSLGLAGVGETQYF	TRBJ2-5	TRBV11-2	once	TRBD2
TGTGCCAGCAGGACTTCTGGAAACACCATATATTTT	CASRTSGNTIYF	TRBJ1-3	TRBV28	-	-
TGTGCCAGCAGCTTTTTTCTAGCGGGGAGCACAGATACGCAGTATTTT	CASSFFLAGSTDTQYF	TRBJ2-3	TRBV11-2	-	TRBD2
TGTGCCAGTACTGAGGACAGTTCCTACGAGCAGTACTTC	CASTEDSSYEQYF	TRBJ2-7	TRBV19	-	-
TGTGCCAGCAGCCCCTCTGGGGGGGGAAACACCATATATTTT	CASSPSGGGNTIYF	TRBJ1-3	TRBV5-4	-	-
TGTGCCATCAGCGCTTCGGGGGGTTTTTACGAGCAGTACTTC	CAISASGGFYEQYF	TRBJ2-7	TRBV10-3	-	TRBD2
TGTGCCAGCAGCGCCGGGGGCACAGATACGCAGTATTTT	CASSAGGTDTQYF	TRBJ2-3	TRBV7-2	-	-
TGCGCCAGCAGCCAACGGCCCCCACCTAACCAAGAGACCCAGTACTTC	CASSQRPPPNQETQYF	TRBJ2-5	TRBV4-3	-	-
TGTGCCATCCCTGGGGAGCGGGAGGAGTCTGGGGCCAACGTCCTGACTTTC	CAIPGEREESGANVLTF	TRBJ2-6	TRBV10-3	once	TRBD2
TGTGCCAGCAGCGGCGAGACAGATACGCAGTATTTT	CASSGETDTQYF	TRBJ2-3	TRBV7-7	-	-
TGTGCCAGCAGCTCCGGAAGCTCTGGAAACACCATATATTTT	CASSSGSSGNTIYF	TRBJ1-3	TRBV7-9	-	-
TGTGCCAGCAGTGATCGGGACAGGGGAAAAGGGGCTAATGAAAAACTGTTTTTT	CASSDRDRGKGANEKLFF	TRBJ1-4	TRBV2	-	TRBD1
TGTGCCAGTATGTTGGGGTCTACGGGACAGAGCAGAAACTATGGCTACACCTTC	CASMLGSTGQSRNYGYTF	TRBJ1-2	TRBV19	-	TRBD1
TGTGCCTCCGCCGTGGGGGCAACAGATACGCAGTATTTT	CASAVGATDTQYF	TRBJ2-3	TRBV6-1	-	-
TGTGCCAGCAGCTTAGCAGGGGTGAATGCCTATAATTCACCCCTCCACTTT	CASSLAGVNAYNSPLHF	TRBJ1-6	TRBV7-2	once	-
TGTGCCAGCAGCTCGGGACTAGCGGGATACTCGGGGAATACGCAGTATTTT	CASSSGLAGYSGNTQYF	TRBJ2-3	TRBV7-2	-	TRBD2
TGTGCCAGCAGTTCACCGGGACAGGGGGAACGCGGACAACTGTTTTTT	CASSSPGQGERGQLFF	TRBJ1-4	TRBV28	-	TRBD1
TGTGCCACCAGCAGAGATTTTGGCACAGATACGCAGTATTTT	CATSRDFGTDTQYF	TRBJ2-3	TRBV15	-	-
TGTGCCAGCAGCTTCTCGATGAACACTGAAGCTTTCTTT	CASSFSMNTEAFF	TRBJ1-1	TRBV5-6	-	-
TGCGCCAGCAGCCAAGACATGGACACTCTATCGGTGACCGGGGAGCTGTTTTTT	CASSQDMDTLSVTGELFF	TRBJ2-2	TRBV4-1	once	-
TGTGCCGCACAGGGCCGGACAACTCTGTACGAGCAGTACTTC	CAAQGRTTLYEQYF	TRBJ2-7	TRBV2	-	-
TGTGCCAGCAGCTTAGCGGGAGGGCCGGGGGAGCAGTACTTC	CASSLAGGPGEQYF	TRBJ2-7	TRBV11-2	-	TRBD2
TGTGCCAGCAGCCACGATGGGACAGCGGGGCTAAGCTCCTACGAGCAGTACTTC	CASSHDGTAGLSSYEQYF	TRBJ2-7	TRBV7-9	-	-
TGTGCCAGCAGCGACATAGGACAGAAACAAGAGACCCAGTACTTC	CASSDIGQKQETQYF	TRBJ2-5	TRBV6-6	-	-
TGTGCCTGGAGTGTACAGGGGGCGGGAGAGACCCAGTACTTC	CAWSVQGAGETQYF	TRBJ2-5	TRBV30	-	TRBD1
TGTGCCAGCAGTGAACGCCAGGGGGTCCCCTACAATGAGCAGTTCTTC	CASSERQGVPYNEQFF	TRBJ2-1	TRBV25-1	-	TRBD1
TGTGCCAGCAGCCCCCCTAGCGGGAGAGATGGATCCGGGGAGCTGTTTTTT	CASSPPSGRDGSGELFF	TRBJ2-2	TRBV7-3	-	TRBD2
TGTGCCAGCAGCCAATTCCGGGGTCAGTACACCGGGGAGCTGTTTTTT	CASSQFRGQYTGELFF	TRBJ2-2	TRBV14	-	-
TGTGCCAGCTCACTGGCTAGCGGGAAGGGCTACGAGCAGTACTTC	CASSLASGKGYEQYF	TRBJ2-7	TRBV18	-	TRBD2
TGTGCCAGCAGTTCCTTCGTTGGCTACACCTTC	CASSSFVGYTF	TRBJ1-2	TRBV28	once	-
TGCAGCGTTGAACGGGGGGCGAATGAAAAACTGTTTTTT	CSVERGANEKLFF	TRBJ1-4	TRBV29-1	-	-
TGTGCCGGTTCCGGGGGGCATCAGCCCCAGCATTTT	CAGSGGHQPQHF	TRBJ1-5	TRBV28	-	-